The TCR beta chain under discussion was sequenced for a study of T and B cells in COVID-19 patients. Study details: In the active-infection cohort, about 90% of the 20 patients had comorbidities linked to unfavorable COVID-19 outcome. General study findings and limits: In COVID-19 patients, T cell receptor beta variable and joining gene use was reportedly strongly skewed. Symptomatic-phase blood samples from mildly ill patients and early samples from severe cases were scarce.

TRB rearrangements were amplified by multiplex PCR with BIOMED2 TRB-A/B primers. TCRdb reprocessed the multiplex PCR reads with MiXCR, giving one entry per CDR3 protein. Of under 7,500 distinct CDR3 sequences in the sample, 25% to 30% were seen once. Each TRB amplification used roughly 240-550 ng of genomic DNA from blood. This CDR3 has 13 residues. Germline CDR1 reads KGHSH; CDR2 reads LQKENI. Deletions cut 5 bases from V and 6 bases from J, with 12 bases between. This clonotype is judged medium-sized (0.01 to 0.1%). No antigen is known for it. The rearrangement joins TRBV18 to TRBJ2-3; a weak D match, TRBD2 (5 bases). The receptor comes from a human donor with active COVID-19. Sequencing used blood. The CDR3 is CASSRWAGDTQYF. CDR3 bases: TGTGCCAGCTCAAGGTGGGCGGGCGATACGCAGTATTTT.